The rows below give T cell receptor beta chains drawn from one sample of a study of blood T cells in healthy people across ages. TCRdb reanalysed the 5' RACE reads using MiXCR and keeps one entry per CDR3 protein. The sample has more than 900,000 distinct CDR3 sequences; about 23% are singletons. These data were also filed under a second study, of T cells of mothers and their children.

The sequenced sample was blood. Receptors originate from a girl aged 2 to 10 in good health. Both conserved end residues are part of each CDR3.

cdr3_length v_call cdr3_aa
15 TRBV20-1 CSAPTGTGTQETQYF
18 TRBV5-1 CASSYHLPGQGPGTEAFF
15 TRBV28 CASSLPGQAPHWVEF
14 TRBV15 CATSTGGKENIQYF
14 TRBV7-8 CASSSLAGNTEAFF
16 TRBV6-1 CASSEAFPVPNEKLFF
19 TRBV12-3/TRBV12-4 CASTPLLVAGGQMKETQYF
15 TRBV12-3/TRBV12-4 CASSSGGQSLYGYTF
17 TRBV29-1 CSVEDYGDSPCTDTQYF
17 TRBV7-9 CASSLLQGSKSSVEQFF
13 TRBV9 CASSVDWSGELFF
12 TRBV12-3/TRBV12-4 CASRLLGTEAFF
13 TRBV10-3 CAISDRGSFREYF
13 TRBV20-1 CSARGDRDTEAFF
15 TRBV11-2 CASSLGQGRVETQYF
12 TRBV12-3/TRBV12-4 CASSSRMYEQYF
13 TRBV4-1 CASSQDLRGGQFF
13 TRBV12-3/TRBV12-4 CASSKREDEKLFF
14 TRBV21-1 CASSKIYQTDTQYF
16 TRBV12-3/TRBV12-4 CASSLHLGTGIQGAFF
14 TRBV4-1 CASSQGDYHNEQFF
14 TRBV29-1 CSVAGEGPSGEQYF
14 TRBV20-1 CSATGEAGGGTQYF
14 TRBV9 CASRGTGDAGELFF
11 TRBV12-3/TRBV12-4 CASSNREHGFF